This passage covers 25 T cell receptor beta chains from one sample sequenced in a study of T cells in Graves' hyperthyroidism and ophthalmopathy. TCR beta CDR3 regions were amplified from RNA transcripts. Using the HTBI primer set, a first-round RT-PCR was run on the TCR CDR3. TCRdb passed the multiplex PCR reads through MiXCR, listing each CDR3 protein once. The sample yields around 620,000 distinct CDR3 sequences, 12% to 15% seen once. The material sequenced was blood. All receptors derive from a woman aged 18 to 35 with Graves' ophthalmopathy.

This clonotype was observed many times. V gene TRBV27 combines with J gene TRBJ2-1, with TRBD2 matching 9 bases. The CDR3 runs 17 residues. The V gene end was trimmed by 4 bases and the J gene end by 5 bases; junction bases not matched to a gene: 12. The germline V gene has CDR1 MNHEY and CDR2 SMNVEV (reference sequence). The CDR3 spells CASSSYMGLAKDNEQFF. The CDR3 coding sequence is TGTGCCAGCAGTTCCTACATGGGACTAGCAAAGGACAATGAGCAGTTCTTC.

This clonotype was detected ten times or more. The rearrangement joins TRBV6-1 to TRBJ2-7; a possible D gene is TRBD2 (6 bases). The CDR3 totals 15 residues. Per the germline V gene, CDR1 is MNHNS and CDR2 is SASEGT. Deletions cut 6 bases from V and 0 bases from J, with 15 bases between. Here the CDR3 DNA reads TGTGCCAGCAGGGGACTTGACTCTTACTCCTACGAGCAGTACTTC. As protein: CASRGLDSYSYEQYF.

This clonotype was observed a handful of times. The rearrangement links TRBV3-1 to TRBJ2-6; D ambiguous. Per germline, CDR1 LGHDT and CDR2 YNNKEL (reference sequence). The V end lost 1 base, the J end lost 5 bases, and 18 bases lay between the germline ends. This CDR3 is built from 18 residues. The CDR3 loop reads CASSQAPPTLRRANVLTF. In DNA, the CDR3 is TGTGCCAGCAGCCAAGCCCCCCCCACGCTTAGGAGGGCCAACGTCCTGACTTTC. Based on the CDR3 plus reference TRBV3-1 and TRBJ2-6, the full variable domain is DTAVSQTPKYLVTQMGNDKSIKCEQNLGHDTMYWYKQDSKKFLKIMFSYNNKELIINETVPNRFSPKSPDKAHLNLHINSLELGDSAVYFCASSQAPPTLRRANVLTFGAGSRLTVL.

V gene TRBV27 combines with J gene TRBJ2-1; no firm D call. V dropped 6 bases and J dropped 7 bases, with 13 bases sitting between them. The CDR3 covers 13 residues. Germline loops: CDR1 MNHEY, CDR2 SMNVEV (reference sequence). CDR3 sequence reads: CASRVDLWNEQFF. The CDR3 DNA sequence: TGTGCCAGCAGGGTCGACTTGTGGAATGAGCAGTTCTTC.

This clonotype has more than one count but fewer than ten. V gene TRBV9 combines with J gene TRBJ2-2, with 13 bases identical to TRBD2. CDR3 length: 17 amino acids. After removal of 0 bases from V and 1 base from J, the junction contained 0 bases not matched to a gene. Per the germline V gene, CDR1 is SGDLS and CDR2 is YYNGEE. The CDR3 DNA follows: TGTGCCAGCAGCGTAGGACTAGCGGGAGGGAACACCGGGGAGCTGTTTTTT. Protein: CASSVGLAGGNTGELFF.

J is TRBJ2-3 and V is TRBV2; D is possibly TRBD2 (5 bases). V lost 7 bases and J lost 3, with 8 bases in between. The CDR3 contains 12 residues. Germline V gene data show CDR1 as SNHLY and CDR2 as FYNNEI. The CDR3 bases are TGTGCCAGCAAGAGGGAGACAGATACGCAGTATTTT. Its translation is CASKRETDTQYF.

Comment on this clonotype: Being one base from a much bigger clone, this may be a read error. The conserved closing phenylalanine or tryptophan is absent in this CDR3, likely reflecting a read error. This rearrangement joins TRBV7-9 to TRBJ2-7, with 7 positions matching TRBD2. V was pared by 2 bases and J by 0 bases, with 4 bases of the junction left unmatched. The CDR3 consists of 15 residues. CDR1 SEHNR and CDR2 FQNEAQ come from the germline V gene (reference sequence). CDR3 residues: CASSLLAASSYEQYS. The CDR3 coding sequence is TGTGCCAGCAGCTTACTAGCGGCGAGCTCCTACGAGCAGTACTCC.

This clonotype was detected ten times or more. The V and J genes are TRBV27 and TRBJ2-7; TRBD1 matches at 7 bases. The CDR3 extends over 13 amino acids. J gave up 6 bases and V 3 bases, and 5 bases lay outside the gene matches. Germline loops: CDR1 MNHEY, CDR2 SMNVEV (reference sequence). The DNA of the CDR3 is TGTGCCAGCAGTTTTGTGGCAGGGGGCGAGCAGTACTTC. Protein sequence: CASSFVAGGEQYF.

The chain combines TRBV3-1 with TRBJ1-1, with 9 bases matching TRBD1. CDR1 is LGHDT and CDR2 is YNNKEL in the germline V gene (reference sequence). CDR3 length equals 14 residues. The trim removed 0 bases at V and 8 bases at J, leaving 4 bases unmatched. CDR3 region: CASSQDGQGTEAFF. The CDR3 bases are TGTGCCAGCAGCCAAGATGGACAGGGGACCGAAGCTTTCTTT.

This clonotype was detected many times. The chain is built from TRBV30 and TRBJ1-2; 7 bases are shared with TRBD1. V was pared by 7 bases and J by 7 bases, with 9 bases of the junction left unmatched. Germline CDR1 and CDR2: GTSNPN and SVGIG (reference sequence). This CDR3 is built from 12 residues. CDR3 in DNA: TGTGCCTACAACACAGGGGCGGGTGGCTACACCTTC. Translation gives CAYNTGAGGYTF.

This clonotype was recorded many times. The rearrangement joins TRBV2 to TRBJ1-1; TRBD1 aligns across 8 bases. The CDR3 is 11 residues long. CDR1 SNHLY and CDR2 FYNNEI come from the germline V gene. The CDR3 is CATGEDTEAFF. In nucleotides, the CDR3 is TGTGCGACAGGGGAGGACACTGAAGCTTTCTTT.

This clonotype was recorded a few times. A much larger clone differs by one base, so this may be a read error. The chain links TRBV11-2 to TRBJ1-5; no clear D gene. This CDR3 is 14 amino acids long. CDR1 is SGHAT, CDR2 FQNNGV, per germline. With 0 bases removed from V and 0 bases from J, the gap between germline ends came to 3 bases. The chain's CDR3 is CASSLEDSNQPQHF. CDR3 DNA sequence: TGTGCCAGCAGCTTAGAGGATAGCAATCAGCCCCAGCATTTT.

In this sample, this clonotype turned up a few times. This chain links TRBV7-9 with TRBJ2-3; the D is unclear. CDR1 is SEHNR, CDR2 FQNEAQ, per germline (reference sequence). Deletions cut 5 bases from V and 2 bases from J, with 8 bases between. This CDR3 is 13 amino acids long. CDR3 protein: CASSTENTDTQYF. In DNA, the CDR3 is TGTGCCAGCAGCACCGAGAACACAGATACGCAGTATTTT.

This clonotype was counted many times. The V call is TRBV29-1, the J call TRBJ2-3, with D tentatively TRBD1 (6 bases). Germline loops: CDR1 SQVTM, CDR2 ANQGSEA. This CDR3 contains 15 residues. Trimming took off 7 bases at V and 0 bases at J, with 17 bases between the two ends. The CDR3, as DNA: TGCAGCGGAACGAGACAGGCATCTAGCACAGATACGCAGTATTTT. Translation: CSGTRQASSTDTQYF.

This clonotype was counted many times. V and J are TRBV12-3 or TRBV12-4 and TRBJ2-5; possible D gene TRBD2, 6 bases. V was trimmed by 0 bases and J by 2 bases, leaving 7 bases between them. The CDR3 spans 14 residues. The CDR3 bases are TGTGCCAGCAGTTTAGCGGGGGGACAAGAGACCCAGTACTTC. Translation: CASSLAGGQETQYF.

About this clonotype itself: A clone one base away is much larger, so this may be a read error. The genes are TRBV6-2 or TRBV6-3 and TRBJ1-1; D is undetermined. The CDR3 runs 14 residues. Germline values: CDR1 MNHEY, CDR2 SVGEGT. V dropped 3 bases and J dropped 3 bases, with 11 bases sitting between them. CDR3 protein: CASSYAGEDTEAFF. Here the CDR3 DNA reads TGTGCCAGCAGTTATGCGGGAGAGGACACTGAAGCTTTCTTT.

This clonotype has a count of ten or more. V gene TRBV9 combines with J gene TRBJ1-4, with D uncertain. From germline, CDR1 is SGDLS and CDR2 YYNGEE. Trimming left V 2 bases short and J 0 bases short, with 8 bases between. The CDR3 runs to 15 residues. In DNA form, the CDR3 reads TGTGCCAGCAGCGTGCCCACCTCAACTAATGAAAAACTGTTTTTT. It translates to CASSVPTSTNEKLFF.

This clonotype was detected many times. The rearrangement uses TRBV12-3 or TRBV12-4 and TRBJ2-6; 7 positions match TRBD1. The CDR3 has 15 residues. The V segment lost 7 bases and the J segment 4 bases; nucleotides outside the gene matches: 7. In nucleotides, the CDR3 is TGTGCCAGCACCGCTGACAGGGCCGGGGCCAACGTCCTGACTTTC. This gives the protein CASTADRAGANVLTF.

At least ten counts were recorded for this clonotype. This chain uses TRBV20-1 with TRBJ2-1; D is uncertain. In germline, CDR1 is DFQATT, CDR2 SNEGSKA (reference sequence). The CDR3 has 13 residues. The ends were cut back, 0 bases at V and 9 bases at J, with 12 bases in the middle. This CDR3 reads CSARDFGVLEQFF. CDR3 sequence (DNA): TGCAGTGCTAGAGATTTCGGAGTGCTTGAGCAGTTCTTC.

This clonotype was seen repeatedly, ten times or more. V gene TRBV27 combines with J gene TRBJ2-4, with 10 nucleotides matching TRBD2. This CDR3 contains 15 residues. Trimming cost V 7 bases and J 3 bases; bases outside gene matches: 6. CDR1 and CDR2 (germline): MNHEY, SMNVEV (reference sequence). The CDR3 region is CASIKREGGKNIQYF. The DNA for the CDR3 is TGTGCCAGCATAAAGCGGGAGGGGGGCAAAAACATTCAGTACTTC.

This clonotype was seen repeatedly, ten times or more. The chain has TRBV6-2 or TRBV6-3 and TRBJ1-5; D remains unclear. This CDR3 comprises 11 residues. Looked up from germline, CDR1 is MNHEY and CDR2 is SVGEGT. The V end was cut by 11 bases, the J end by 1 base, with 6 bases between. For the CDR3, the DNA is TGTGCCGGAGGGAGCAATCAGCCCCAGCATTTT. This sequence encodes CAGGSNQPQHF.

The CDR3 nucleotides read TGTGCCAGCAGCCGCTCGACAGTGTATAATTCACCCCTCCACTTT. This translates into CASSRSTVYNSPLHF. This chain links TRBV27 with TRBJ1-6, with a weak D call TRBD1 (5 bases). The CDR3 is made up of 15 amino acids. Between the trimmed V and J ends, which lost 6 bases and 4 bases, there was a span of 13 bases. CDR1 MNHEY and CDR2 SMNVEV come from the germline V gene (reference sequence).

This clonotype was seen only a few times. J is TRBJ2-5 and V is TRBV7-2, with TRBD2 identical over 11 bases. The trim removed 5 bases at V and 2 bases at J, leaving 10 bases unmatched. This CDR3 has 17 residues. Germline CDR1 and CDR2: SGHTA and FQGNSA. The CDR3 sequence: CASSPRGGLAVQETQYF. CDR3 in DNA: TGTGCCAGCAGCCCCCGCGGGGGACTAGCGGTACAAGAGACCCAGTACTTC.

This clonotype was detected only a few times. The CDR3 is CASSQSPGTGGLGTEAFF. The CDR3 coding sequence is TGTGCCAGCAGCCAATCTCCCGGGACAGGGGGTCTGGGCACTGAAGCTTTCTTT. This rearrangement joins TRBV16 to TRBJ1-1, with 11 bases lining up with TRBD1. Per the germline V gene, CDR1 is KGHSY and CDR2 is FQNENV. The CDR3 covers 18 residues. V lost 0 bases to trimming and J lost 4 bases; unmatched junction nucleotides: 10.

The sample holds a few counts of this clonotype. V is TRBV4-3 and J is TRBJ2-1, with TRBD1 matching 10 bases. CDR1 is LGHNA, CDR2 YSLEER, per germline. CDR3 length equals 15 residues. The V and J ends lost 8 bases and 7 bases, in that order; junction bases with no gene match: 11. CDR3 DNA sequence: TGCGCCAGCGCCGTTGACAGGGGGCTGGGGAATGAGCAGTTCTTC. This translates into CASAVDRGLGNEQFF.